The 3 T cell receptor beta chains presented below share a single source sample, sequenced in a study of identical twins. TCRdb re-called the 5' RACE reads with MiXCR, one entry per CDR3 protein. The sample shows 550,000 to 800,000 distinct CDR3 sequences, just over 7% of them seen only once. Separately, the same data were catalogued under a study of yellow fever vaccine responses in identical twins.

What was sequenced was PBMCs. These receptors came from a woman between 18 and 29 years old in good health.

The CDR3 DNA reads TGTGCCAGCAGCCCACTGCCCAATTCACCCCTCCACTTT. It codes for CASSPLPNSPLHF. The V gene is TRBV3-1, the J gene TRBJ1-6; D not certain. Germline V gene data show CDR1 as LGHDT and CDR2 as YNNKEL (reference sequence). The CDR3 has 13 residues. V dropped 4 bases and J dropped 7 bases, with 8 bases sitting between them.

This clonotype showed up just a few times. The gene calls are TRBV7-3 and TRBJ2-1, with D possibly being TRBD2 (6 bases). The CDR3 sequence is 14 residues long. Germline V gives CDR1 SGHTA, CDR2 FQGTGA. V lost 3 bases and J lost 5, with 11 bases in between. DNA of the CDR3: TGTGCCAGCAGCTTTGGGGGGAGCGACAATGAGCAGTTCTTC. Protein product: CASSFGGSDNEQFF.

This clonotype was picked up many times. The CDR3 bases are TGTGCCAGCAGCCAACACATCCTAGCTGGCTCCTACAATGAGCAGTTCTTC. Amino acid sequence: CASSQHILAGSYNEQFF. The V gene is TRBV14, the J gene TRBJ2-1; weak D call: TRBD2 (5 bases). The germline CDR1 and CDR2 sequences are SGHDN and FVKESK. The CDR3 runs 17 residues. V was pared by 2 bases and J by 0 bases, with 14 bases between.